This TCR beta chain was retrieved from a study of blood T cell repertoires in COVID-19. Sequenced by immunoSEQ multiplex PCR; TCRdb stores in-frame clones only, minus some. The sample includes about 110,000 clones, around 80% seen only once; the top ten take about 4.5%. The V gene lost 5 bases and the J gene lost 5 bases, with 12 bases spanning the gap. The CDR3 contains 13 residues. Sequenced sample: peripheral blood. This sequence was found in a man aged 65 to 79 with acute or convalescent COVID-19. This sequence joins TRBV12-3 or TRBV12-4 and TRBJ1-2, with a tentative D call TRBD1 (5 bases). CDR3 residues: CASSTGPGYGYTF. CDR3 DNA sequence: TGTGCCAGCAGTACAGGCCCCGGGTATGGCTACACCTTC.